Listed here is a single T cell receptor (beta chain). Its antigen is currently not known. No base-level quality is on record; no much larger clone is a single base apart. The CDR3 regions of human TCRbeta chains were analyzed by immunosequencing. From the authors' description of their analysis: TCRs in the repertoires were compared against a reference library of SARS-CoV-2-specific TCRs that had been generated with the MIRA antigen-specificity platform. Breadth was defined as the fraction of unique TCRs that were SARS-CoV-2-associated. Depth was defined as the fraction of total T cells that were SARS-CoV-2-associated. Each spike-specific TCR was assigned to its reactive spike region and to a CD4 or CD8 class using the MIRA data. Log10-transformed breadth and depth values were compared by one-way ANOVA with Sidak's multiple comparisons tests. TCRdb obtained this table from immuneACCESS and retained in-frame rearrangements with V and J assigned. These tables miss some clones; where compared with another copy, unresolved V genes account for less than half of the shortfall, and the remainder is unexplained. V, J and clone size are those of that table, while D and trimming were read from the DNA. The sample contains about 150,000 clones, 92% of them found a single time. About 4.1% of the sample comes from the top ten.

These data originate in a study of T cell responses to AZD1222 COVID-19 vaccine (dated by TCRdb to about 2021). Describing the broader study: TCR sequencing covered 230 to 250 trial participants: 200 to 220 given two doses of AZD1222 and 26 given two doses of MenACWY control vaccine. Trial participants were enrolled into age subgroups of 18-55, 56-69 and 70-plus years, which contained 148, 28 and 57 TCR-sequenced participants, respectively. What the research found in general, with its limitations: After two AZD1222 doses, spike-specific TCR breadth and depth were significantly higher than at day 0 and than in MenACWY recipients. Because no day 14 peak-response samples were available, repertoires were characterized only after the peak T cell response. Conclusions about previously exposed vaccinees are limited, since just five or six AZD1222 recipients were seropositive for SARS-CoV-2 at baseline. The vaccine-associated CD4 TCRs covered the entire spike protein, and the dominant responses fell in regions 160-218 and 743-854. The 56-69-year group was small, and its depth increase did not reach significance, likely because of low power. Most participants were white British and females outnumbered males, and the authors suggested that clonal diversity may have been underestimated. Reportedly, close to half of the unique spike-specific TCRs recognized epitopes lying outside the regions that are mutated in the B.1.351 and B.1.1.7 variants.

Interpreted using the paper, the time point label stands for: about 28 days (+/-7) after the second vaccine dose. AZD1222 recipients whose second dose came at about 4 weeks and those whose second dose came at about 12 weeks were combined into one group, since spike-specific TCR depth and breadth did not differ between the two schedules. Vaccinee samples were obtained from the UK trials COV001 and COV002, which included a single-blind randomized controlled phase 2/3 trial of AZD1222 (ChAdOx1 nCoV-19) in healthy adults. For TCRbeta chain sequencing, PBMC samples were collected from trial participants at day 0 and at day 28 after the second dose. The CDR3 starts with the cysteine, ends with the phenylalanine, and has 12 residues. Only CDR3 DNA is held: 36 bases, read in frame from base 1. CDR1 and CDR2 were assigned from the germline V gene as SNHLY and FYNNEI. Relative to germline, V is missing 7 bases and J is missing 8 bases, with 3 bases of the junction outside any gene match.

Source: peripheral blood, taken 28 days after the second AZD1222 dose. This TCR derives from an adult who received the AZD1222 COVID-19 vaccine. This chain is built from TRBV2 and TRBJ1-3; 9 bases in the middle match TRBD1. CDR3 region: CASKDRGDTIYF. The sequenced DNA is TGTGCCAGCAAGGACAGGGGAGACACCATATATTTT.